These T cell receptor beta chains were read from a single sample in a study of early stage breast cancer tumors. Sequencing used immunoSEQ multiplex PCR; TCRdb keeps in-frame clones, though not all of them. Of some 30,000 clones listed, approximately 84% are singletons. The sequenced sample was blood. Receptor source: a person aged 45 to 59 with breast cancer. CDR3s include the opening cysteine and the closing phenylalanine or tryptophan. D genes are given only for firm matches. Not all rows give a size; the values are once, few, many and, for expanded clones, a class.

v_call: TRBV4-2; j_call: TRBJ2-5; clone_size: -; d_call: -; cdr3_nt: TGTGCCAGCAGCCAACTCCCCGACAGCGACTTACAAGAGACCCAGTACTTC; cdr3_aa: CASSQLPDSDLQETQYF
v_call: TRBV7-9; j_call: TRBJ2-2; clone_size: -; d_call: -; cdr3_nt: TGTGCCAGCAGCTTAATCCCCGGGGAGCTGTTTTTT; cdr3_aa: CASSLIPGELFF
v_call: TRBV5-1; j_call: TRBJ2-2; clone_size: -; d_call: TRBD1; cdr3_nt: TGCGCCAGCAGCCGGACAGGGGCGGGCACCGGGGAGCTGTTTTTT; cdr3_aa: CASSRTGAGTGELFF
v_call: TRBV6-5; j_call: TRBJ1-2; clone_size: -; d_call: TRBD1; cdr3_nt: TGTGCCAGCAGTTCCGGGACAGGGCTTCATGGCTACACCTTC; cdr3_aa: CASSSGTGLHGYTF
v_call: TRBV18; j_call: TRBJ2-5; clone_size: -; d_call: -; cdr3_nt: TGTGCCAGCTCACAGAGGGGTCAAGAGACCCAGTACTTC; cdr3_aa: CASSQRGQETQYF
v_call: TRBV4-1; j_call: TRBJ2-1; clone_size: -; d_call: TRBD2; cdr3_nt: TGCGCCAGCAGCCTCCCGGGGGGGCCTCGGGCCTCCTACAATGAGCAGTTCTTC; cdr3_aa: CASSLPGGPRASYNEQFF
v_call: TRBV11-2; j_call: TRBJ1-2; clone_size: -; d_call: -; cdr3_nt: TGTGCCAGCAGCTTAAGGGCCTTTAACTATGGCTACACCTTC; cdr3_aa: CASSLRAFNYGYTF
v_call: TRBV5-1; j_call: TRBJ2-1; clone_size: -; d_call: TRBD2; cdr3_nt: TGCGCCAGCAGCACCGGGACTAGCGGGGGGCAGAACAATGAGCAGTTCTTC; cdr3_aa: CASSTGTSGGQNNEQFF
v_call: TRBV27; j_call: TRBJ2-5; clone_size: -; d_call: TRBD2; cdr3_nt: TGTGCCAGCAGACTAGCGGGAGAAGAGACCCAGTACTTC; cdr3_aa: CASRLAGEETQYF
v_call: TRBV19; j_call: TRBJ2-3; clone_size: -; d_call: -; cdr3_nt: TGTGCCAGTGACCCGGGACGACCTACAGATACGCAATATTTT; cdr3_aa: CASDPGRPTDTQYF
v_call: TRBV13; j_call: TRBJ1-2; clone_size: -; d_call: TRBD1; cdr3_nt: TGTGCCAGCAGCGCCCGGGACAGGGTCGCCTATGGCTACACCTTC; cdr3_aa: CASSARDRVAYGYTF
v_call: TRBV27; j_call: TRBJ2-3; clone_size: -; d_call: TRBD2; cdr3_nt: TGTGCCAGCAGTTTAGACGGGGGGGCGGGCACAGATACGCAGTATTTT; cdr3_aa: CASSLDGGAGTDTQYF
v_call: TRBV5-6; j_call: TRBJ1-2; clone_size: -; d_call: -; cdr3_nt: TGTGCCAGCAGCCCGCCCCGGGGGCACGGCTACACCTTC; cdr3_aa: CASSPPRGHGYTF
v_call: TRBV18; j_call: TRBJ2-7; clone_size: -; d_call: -; cdr3_nt: TGTGCCAGCTCACCCGGGGCCCAGGGGAGTTACTACGAGCAGTACTTC; cdr3_aa: CASSPGAQGSYYEQYF
v_call: TRBV7-9; j_call: TRBJ1-3; clone_size: -; d_call: -; cdr3_nt: TGTGCCAGCAGCCAGGGTAGTGGCTCTGGAAACACCATATATTTT; cdr3_aa: CASSQGSGSGNTIYF
v_call: TRBV19; j_call: TRBJ1-3; clone_size: -; d_call: -; cdr3_nt: TGTGCCAGTACCACGCTGCCAGGGGCCTCTGGAAACACCATATATTTT; cdr3_aa: CASTTLPGASGNTIYF
v_call: TRBV13; j_call: TRBJ2-6; clone_size: -; d_call: TRBD1; cdr3_nt: TGTGCCAGCAGACCTACGCCGACAGGGAAAGTCCTGACTTTC; cdr3_aa: CASRPTPTGKVLTF
v_call: TRBV11-3; j_call: TRBJ1-4; clone_size: -; d_call: -; cdr3_nt: TGTGCCAGCGTTGGCGAACAGGAGGAGCATGAAAAACTGTTTTTT; cdr3_aa: CASVGEQEEHEKLFF
v_call: TRBV9; j_call: TRBJ2-7; clone_size: -; d_call: TRBD2; cdr3_nt: TGTGCCAGCAGCCCGTCTAGCGGGAGGGCCTCTATCTACGAGCAGTACTTC; cdr3_aa: CASSPSSGRASIYEQYF
v_call: TRBV7-9; j_call: TRBJ2-3; clone_size: -; d_call: TRBD2; cdr3_nt: TGTGCCAGCAGCTTAGTGGCGGGAGAGACGGATACGCAGTATTTT; cdr3_aa: CASSLVAGETDTQYF
v_call: TRBV9; j_call: TRBJ2-7; clone_size: -; d_call: TRBD1; cdr3_nt: TGTGCCAGCAGCTCCGGGACAGATTCGGGCGAGCAGTACTTC; cdr3_aa: CASSSGTDSGEQYF
v_call: TRBV5-1; j_call: TRBJ2-3; clone_size: -; d_call: TRBD1; cdr3_nt: TGCGCCAGCAGCTTGGAGGGGGCCAGAGATACGCAGTATTTT; cdr3_aa: CASSLEGARDTQYF
v_call: TRBV14; j_call: TRBJ2-1; clone_size: -; d_call: TRBD2; cdr3_nt: TGTGCCAGCAGACCCACTAGCGGGGGGTTCAATGAGCAGTTCTTC; cdr3_aa: CASRPTSGGFNEQFF
v_call: TRBV5-8; j_call: TRBJ1-4; clone_size: -; d_call: -; cdr3_nt: TGTGCCAGCAGCCCACGAACGACAGCTACTAATGAAAAACTGTTTTTT; cdr3_aa: CASSPRTTATNEKLFF
v_call: TRBV7-8; j_call: TRBJ1-1; clone_size: -; d_call: -; cdr3_nt: TGTGCCAGCAGCTGGGGACCTAAAAACACTGAAGCTTTCTTT; cdr3_aa: CASSWGPKNTEAFF
v_call: TRBV7-9; j_call: TRBJ2-1; clone_size: -; d_call: TRBD1; cdr3_nt: TGTGCCAGCAGCCCGGGACAGGGAATCTACAATGAGCAGTTCTTC; cdr3_aa: CASSPGQGIYNEQFF
v_call: TRBV12-5; j_call: TRBJ2-1; clone_size: -; d_call: -; cdr3_nt: TGTGCTAGTGGTTTGGTTGAAGGTGAGCAGTTCTTC; cdr3_aa: CASGLVEGEQFF
v_call: TRBV5-1; j_call: TRBJ1-1; clone_size: -; d_call: -; cdr3_nt: TGCGCCAGCAGCTTGGTGGGCACGACGACTGAAGCTTTCTTT; cdr3_aa: CASSLVGTTTEAFF
v_call: TRBV18; j_call: TRBJ1-2; clone_size: few; d_call: TRBD1; cdr3_nt: TGTGCCAGCTCACCCGGGCCAGGGGGGGACTATGGCTACACCTTC; cdr3_aa: CASSPGPGGDYGYTF
v_call: TRBV28; j_call: TRBJ1-2; clone_size: -; d_call: TRBD1; cdr3_nt: TGTGCCAGCAGCTCTCCCGGGACAGGTAGAAATGGCTACACCTTC; cdr3_aa: CASSSPGTGRNGYTF
v_call: TRBV5-4; j_call: TRBJ2-7; clone_size: -; d_call: TRBD1; cdr3_nt: TGTGCCAGCAGCCCCCGGACAGGGCCGGCATACGAGCAGTACTTC; cdr3_aa: CASSPRTGPAYEQYF
v_call: TRBV19; j_call: TRBJ2-1; clone_size: -; d_call: TRBD2; cdr3_nt: TGTGCCAGTAGTATTAGAAAGGGACTAGCTTATGAGCAGTTCTTC; cdr3_aa: CASSIRKGLAYEQFF
v_call: TRBV7-9; j_call: TRBJ2-1; clone_size: -; d_call: TRBD2; cdr3_nt: TGTGCCAGCAGATCCCCGATTACTAGCGGGGGGTTTGAGCAGTTCTTC; cdr3_aa: CASRSPITSGGFEQFF
v_call: TRBV9; j_call: TRBJ2-1; clone_size: -; d_call: -; cdr3_nt: TGTGCCAGCAGCGTAGTCGAGGGGAGTGAGCAGTTCTTC; cdr3_aa: CASSVVEGSEQFF
v_call: TRBV7-6; j_call: TRBJ2-2; clone_size: -; d_call: TRBD1; cdr3_nt: TGTGCCAGCAGCCCAGGGACAGTGATAACCGGGGAGCTGTTTTTT; cdr3_aa: CASSPGTVITGELFF
v_call: TRBV29-1; j_call: TRBJ2-2; clone_size: -; d_call: -; cdr3_nt: TGCAGCGTTGATAGGGACGCTGTTTACCGGGGAGCTGTTTTT; cdr3_aa: CSVDRDAVYRGAVF
v_call: TRBV7-9; j_call: TRBJ1-6; clone_size: -; d_call: -; cdr3_nt: TGTGCCAGCAGCTTTAGTCCCCGGGACTTGGCTTCACCCCTCCACTTT; cdr3_aa: CASSFSPRDLASPLHF